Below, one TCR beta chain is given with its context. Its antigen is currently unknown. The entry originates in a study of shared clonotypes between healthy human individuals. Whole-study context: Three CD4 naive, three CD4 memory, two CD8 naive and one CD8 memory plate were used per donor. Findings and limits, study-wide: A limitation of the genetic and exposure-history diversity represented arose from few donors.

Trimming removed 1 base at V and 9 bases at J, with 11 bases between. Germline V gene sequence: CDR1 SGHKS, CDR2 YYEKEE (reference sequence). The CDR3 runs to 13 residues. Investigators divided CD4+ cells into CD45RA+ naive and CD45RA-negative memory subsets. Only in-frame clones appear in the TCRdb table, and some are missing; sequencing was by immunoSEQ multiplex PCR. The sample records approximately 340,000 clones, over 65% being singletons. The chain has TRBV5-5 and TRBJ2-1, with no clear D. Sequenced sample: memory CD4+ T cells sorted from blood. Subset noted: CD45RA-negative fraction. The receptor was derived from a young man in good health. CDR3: CASSLRPNSEQFF. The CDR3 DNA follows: TGTGCCAGCAGCTTGAGGCCGAACAGTGAGCAGTTCTTC. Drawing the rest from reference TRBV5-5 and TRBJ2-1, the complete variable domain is DAGVTQSPTHLIKTRGQQVTLRCSPISGHKSVSWYQQVLGQGPQFIFQYYEKEERGRGNFPDRFSARQFPNYSSELNVNALLLGDSALYLCASSLRPNSEQFFGPGTRLTVL.